This T cell receptor beta chain is from a study of cytomegalovirus exposure and HLA in healthy donors. In the study overall: T cells numbering 150 million to 200 million yielded more than 100 million unique TCR beta sequences in an earlier analysis. Overall study findings and caveats: Later, an analysis showed that TCR beta chains associated with HLA were more clonally expanded than others that were equally common. As a later analysis showed, a missense DCLRE1C variant was linked to trimming of TCR beta V- and J-genes. The study listed 150 to 200 cytomegalovirus-associated TCR beta chains.

V trimming: 3 bases; J trimming: 4 bases; junction bases outside the gene matches: 1. The germline CDR1 and CDR2 sequences are MNHEY and SMNVEV (reference sequence). CDR3 size: 13 residues. Vbeta (60) and Jbeta (13) primers were used in the PCR. Assay used: immunoSEQ multiplex PCR; TCRdb lists only in-frame clones, some missing. The sample contains over 200,000 clones, 75% to 80% of which appear only once. Comment on this clone: The antigen remains undetermined.

The V and J genes are TRBV27 and TRBJ2-3; 7 positions agree with TRBD2. The source is a male donor in good health and CMV-seronegative. Sequences were obtained from PBMCs. This chain's CDR3 is CASSLGGSDTQYF. The CDR3, as DNA: TGTGCCAGCAGTTTGGGGGGGTCAGATACGCAGTATTTT.